The entry below describes one TCR beta chain. The source of the sample is a study of blood T cell repertoires in COVID-19. Whole-study context: Donors in the United States, Italy and Spain gave samples during acute or convalescent COVID-19. T cells, B-cell-depleted T cells, or PBMCs provided the cDNA or gDNA that served as material.

Per the study methods: The authors estimated nucleated cell counts from reference gene primer amplification. Sequencing was performed with immunoSEQ multiplex PCR; in TCRdb, only in-frame clones are kept and a portion is missing. V and J calls and clone size are as listed in that table; D and trimming were resolved from the DNA. The data show around 320,000 clones, 87% seen once. The CDR3 sequence is 17 residues long. This clonotype was sampled from a man between 18 and 29 years old with active or convalescent COVID-19. The chain recombines TRBV12-2 with TRBJ1-1; the table's D call, TRBD1, has no DNA check behind it. TRBV12-2 is classified as a pseudogene. The sample taken for sequencing was peripheral blood. CDR3 in DNA: TGTGCAAGTCGCTTAGCCGACAGGGAAACATTGAACACTGAAGCTTTCTTT. It is translated as CASRLADRETLNTEAFF.